Sequencing of this T cell receptor beta chain was carried out in a study of CD8 T cells in Susac syndrome. Sequencing of TCR beta was performed on blood CD8+ and CD4+ T cells. The study used treatment-naive patients who had stable or active relapsing-remitting disease as multiple sclerosis controls. Both CD4+ and CD8+ T cells were negatively isolated, and TEMRA cells underwent FACS enrichment. CDR3 size: 14 residues. J lost 1 base, V lost 6 bases, and 9 bases had no gene match. Germline V gene sequence: CDR1 DFQATT, CDR2 SNEGSKA (reference sequence). Random hexamers were used to reverse transcribe an amount of about 0.45 to 1 ug RNA. Amplification of TCR beta CDR3 across 54 Vbeta and 13 Jbeta was performed with immunoSEQ multiplex PCR. TCRdb analysed the immunoSEQ multiplex PCR reads with MiXCR anew, one entry per CDR3 protein. The sample has around 270,000 distinct CDR3 sequences, over 75% seen once; the top ten hold under 0.2%.

The source material was CD8+ T cells from PBMCs. The chain joins TRBV20-1 to TRBJ2-7; TRBD2 aligns across 7 bases. This TCR was recovered from a human donor with multiple sclerosis. CDR3 DNA: TGCAGTGCCCCCGCCGGGACTATATCCTACGAGCAGTACTTC. Translated: CSAPAGTISYEQYF.